This note documents a single T cell receptor beta chain sequence. What it binds is unknown. The source of the sample is a study of PD-1 blockade in classical Hodgkin lymphoma. Findings and limits, study-wide: Possibly reflecting disease activity or prior therapy, repertoire differences have causes that remain undefined. Excluded were patients who started nivolumab under 1 year after ASCT, a group that had lower diversity. CD4+ TCR diversity rose significantly by C4D1, and CD8+ TCR diversity did not. When set against healthy donors, newly diagnosed patients were reported to show lower baseline TCR diversity.

Germline V gene lookup returns CDR1 MNHEY and CDR2 SMNVEV (reference sequence). V shed 7 bases and J shed 0 bases, with 18 bases lying between them. The CDR3 has 17 amino acids. Each patient's relapse followed autologous stem cell transplantation, and brentuximab vedotin exposure varied. This table comes from immunoSEQ multiplex PCR, and its TCRdb copy is limited to in-frame clones, with some not included. The sample includes 20,000 to 25,000 clones, 65% to 80% of them seen just once. The sequence was collected from a human donor with classical Hodgkin lymphoma. Sample: peripheral blood mononuclear cells (PBMCs), taken before the second cycle of nivolumab. The V and J genes are TRBV27 and TRBJ1-4, with D tentatively TRBD1 (5 bases). CDR3 sequence (DNA): TGTGCCAGCAAGGCTGCGGGGGGATTTGCAACTAATGAAAAACTGTTTTTT. Amino acids: CASKAAGGFATNEKLFF.